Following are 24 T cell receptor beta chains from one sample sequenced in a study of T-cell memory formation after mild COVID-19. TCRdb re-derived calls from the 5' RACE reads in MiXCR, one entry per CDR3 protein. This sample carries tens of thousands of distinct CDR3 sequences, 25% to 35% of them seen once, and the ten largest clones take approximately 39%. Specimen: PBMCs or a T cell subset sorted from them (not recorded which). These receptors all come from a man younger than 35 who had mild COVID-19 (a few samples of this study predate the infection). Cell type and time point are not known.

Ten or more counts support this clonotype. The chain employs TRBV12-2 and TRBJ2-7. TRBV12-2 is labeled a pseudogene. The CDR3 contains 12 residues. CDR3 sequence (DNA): TGTGCAAGTCGCTTACACTCCTACGAGCAGTACGTC. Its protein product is CASRLHSYEQYV.

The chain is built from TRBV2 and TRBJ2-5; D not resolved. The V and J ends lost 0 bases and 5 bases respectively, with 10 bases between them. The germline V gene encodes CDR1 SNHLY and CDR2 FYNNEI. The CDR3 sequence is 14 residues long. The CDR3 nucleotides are TGTGCCAGCAGTGAAGCCATCTCGCCGGAGACCCAGTACTTC. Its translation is CASSEAISPETQYF.

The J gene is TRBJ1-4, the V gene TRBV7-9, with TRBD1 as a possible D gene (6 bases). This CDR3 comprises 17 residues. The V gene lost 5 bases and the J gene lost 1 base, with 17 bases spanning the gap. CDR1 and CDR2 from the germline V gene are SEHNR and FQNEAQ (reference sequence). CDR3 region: CASSNSLGGLTNEKLFF. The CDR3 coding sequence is TGTGCCAGCAGCAACTCACTTGGGGGGCTAACTAATGAAAAACTGTTTTTT.

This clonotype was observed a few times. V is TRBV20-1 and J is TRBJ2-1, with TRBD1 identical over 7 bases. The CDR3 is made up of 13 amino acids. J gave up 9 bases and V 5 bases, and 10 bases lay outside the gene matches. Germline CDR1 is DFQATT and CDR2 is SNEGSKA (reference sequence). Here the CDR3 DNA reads TGCAGTGCTCGAACTGGACAGGACGGTGAGCAGTTCTTC. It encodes CSARTGQDGEQFF.

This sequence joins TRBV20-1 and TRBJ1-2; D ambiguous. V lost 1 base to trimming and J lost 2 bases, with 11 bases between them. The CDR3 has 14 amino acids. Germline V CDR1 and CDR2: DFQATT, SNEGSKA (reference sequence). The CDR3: CSARGVYQNYGYTF. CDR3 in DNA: TGCAGTGCTAGAGGGGTCTACCAAAACTATGGCTACACCTTC.

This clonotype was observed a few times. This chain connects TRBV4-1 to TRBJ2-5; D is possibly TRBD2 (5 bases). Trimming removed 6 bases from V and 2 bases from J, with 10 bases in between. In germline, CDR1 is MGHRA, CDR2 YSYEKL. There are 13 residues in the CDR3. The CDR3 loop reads CASRPREQETQYF. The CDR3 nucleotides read TGCGCCAGCAGGCCAAGGGAGCAAGAGACCCAGTACTTC.

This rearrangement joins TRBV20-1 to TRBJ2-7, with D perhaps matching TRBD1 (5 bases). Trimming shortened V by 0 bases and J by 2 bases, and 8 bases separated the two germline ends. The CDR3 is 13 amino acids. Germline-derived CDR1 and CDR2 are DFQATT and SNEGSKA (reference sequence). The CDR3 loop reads CSARDRTTYEQYF. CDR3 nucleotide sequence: TGCAGTGCTAGAGACAGGACAACCTACGAGCAGTACTTC.

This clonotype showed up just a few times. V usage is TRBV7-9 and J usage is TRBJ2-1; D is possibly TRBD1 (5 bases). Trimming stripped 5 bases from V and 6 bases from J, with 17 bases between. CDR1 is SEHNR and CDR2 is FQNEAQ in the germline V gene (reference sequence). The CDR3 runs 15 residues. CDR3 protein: CASSPSRVGSNEQFF. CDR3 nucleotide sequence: TGTGCCAGCAGCCCCAGCAGGGTAGGTTCCAATGAGCAGTTCTTC. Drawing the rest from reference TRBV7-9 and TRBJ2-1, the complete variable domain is DTGVSQNPRHKITKRGQNVTFRCDPISEHNRLYWYRQTLGQGPEFLTYFQNEAQLEKSRLLSDRFSAERPKGSFSTLEIQRTEQGDSAMYLCASSPSRVGSNEQFFGPGTRLTVL.

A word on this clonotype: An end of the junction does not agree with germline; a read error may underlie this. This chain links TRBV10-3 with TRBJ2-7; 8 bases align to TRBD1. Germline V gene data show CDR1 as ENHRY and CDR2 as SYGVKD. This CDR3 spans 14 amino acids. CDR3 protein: CGITRTGSSYEQYF. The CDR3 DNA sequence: TGTGGCATCACCCGGACAGGGAGCTCCTACGAGCAGTACTTC.

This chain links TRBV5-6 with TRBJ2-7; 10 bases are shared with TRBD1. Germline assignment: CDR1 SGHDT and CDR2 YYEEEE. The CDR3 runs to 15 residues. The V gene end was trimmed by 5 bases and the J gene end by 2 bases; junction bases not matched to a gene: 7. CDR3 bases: TGTGCCAGCAGACCCTCCGGGACAGGGGCCTACGAGCAGTACGTC. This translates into CASRPSGTGAYEQYV.

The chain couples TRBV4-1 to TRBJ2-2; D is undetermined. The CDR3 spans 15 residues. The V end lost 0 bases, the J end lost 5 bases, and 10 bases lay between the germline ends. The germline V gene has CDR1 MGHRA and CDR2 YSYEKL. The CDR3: CASSQEPAPTGELFF. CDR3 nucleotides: TGCGCCAGCAGCCAAGAACCAGCCCCAACCGGGGAGCTGTTTTTT.

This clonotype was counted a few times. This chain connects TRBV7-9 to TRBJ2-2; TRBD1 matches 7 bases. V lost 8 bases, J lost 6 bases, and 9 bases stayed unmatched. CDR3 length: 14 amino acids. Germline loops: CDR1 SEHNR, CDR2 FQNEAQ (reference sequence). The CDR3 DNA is TGTGCCAGCCTTCTAGGACAGGTGGCCGGGGAGCTGTTTTTT. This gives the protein CASLLGQVAGELFF.

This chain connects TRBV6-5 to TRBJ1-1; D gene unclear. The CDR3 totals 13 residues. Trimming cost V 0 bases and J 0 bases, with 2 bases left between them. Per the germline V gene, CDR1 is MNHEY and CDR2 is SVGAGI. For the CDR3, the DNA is TGTGCCAGCAGTTACTCGCTGAACACTGAAGCTTTCTTT. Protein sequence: CASSYSLNTEAFF.

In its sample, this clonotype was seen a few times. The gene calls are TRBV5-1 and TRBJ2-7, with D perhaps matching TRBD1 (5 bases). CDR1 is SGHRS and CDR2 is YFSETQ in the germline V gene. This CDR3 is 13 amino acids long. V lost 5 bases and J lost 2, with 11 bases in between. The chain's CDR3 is CASRGQDTYEQYF. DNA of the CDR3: TGCGCCAGCAGGGGGCAGGACACCTACGAGCAGTACTTC.

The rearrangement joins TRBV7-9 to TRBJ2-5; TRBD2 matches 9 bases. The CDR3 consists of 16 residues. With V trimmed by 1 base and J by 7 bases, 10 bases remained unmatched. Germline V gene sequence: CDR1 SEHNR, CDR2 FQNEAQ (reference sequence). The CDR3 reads CASSLEKRGASGTQYF. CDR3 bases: TGTGCCAGCAGCTTAGAAAAGCGGGGGGCCTCTGGGACCCAGTACTTC.

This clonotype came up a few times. The CDR3 DNA is TGCAGTGCAGGGGGAAACGCGGGAGTCCAAGAGACCCAGTACTTC. It codes for CSAGGNAGVQETQYF. The V and J genes are TRBV20-1 and TRBJ2-5; maybe TRBD2 (7 bases). Between the trimmed V and J ends, which lost 6 bases and 1 base, there was a span of 18 bases. CDR3 size: 15 residues. Looked up from germline, CDR1 is DFQATT and CDR2 is SNEGSKA (reference sequence).

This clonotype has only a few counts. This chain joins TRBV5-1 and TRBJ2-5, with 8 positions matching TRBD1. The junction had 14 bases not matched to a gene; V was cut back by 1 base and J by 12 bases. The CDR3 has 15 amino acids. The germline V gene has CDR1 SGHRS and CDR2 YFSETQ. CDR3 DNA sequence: TGCGCCAGCAGCTTGCGCCGGACAGGGCCTAGGCCGGAGTACTTC. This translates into CASSLRRTGPRPEYF.

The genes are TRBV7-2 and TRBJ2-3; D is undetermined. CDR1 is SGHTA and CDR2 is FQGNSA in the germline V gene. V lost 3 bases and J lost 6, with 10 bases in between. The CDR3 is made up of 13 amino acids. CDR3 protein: CASSFGLADTQYF. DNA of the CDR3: TGTGCCAGCAGCTTCGGGCTCGCGGATACGCAGTATTTT.

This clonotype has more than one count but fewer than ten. The CDR3 protein is CSARVGRDYGYTF. Written as DNA, the CDR3 is TGCAGTGCTAGAGTGGGCAGGGACTATGGCTACACCTTC. This rearrangement joins TRBV20-1 to TRBJ1-2; D may be TRBD1 (5 bases). Trimming pared 1 base from V and 3 bases from J, leaving 9 bases between. Germline V gene data show CDR1 as DFQATT and CDR2 as SNEGSKA (reference sequence). CDR3 size: 13 residues.

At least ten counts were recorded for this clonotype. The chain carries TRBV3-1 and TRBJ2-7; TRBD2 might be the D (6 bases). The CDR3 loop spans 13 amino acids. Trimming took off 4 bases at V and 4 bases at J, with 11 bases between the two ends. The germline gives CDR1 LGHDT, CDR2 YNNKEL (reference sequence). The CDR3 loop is CASSLGGRYEQYF. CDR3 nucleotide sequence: TGTGCCAGCAGCCTTGGGGGGAGGTACGAGCAGTACTTC.

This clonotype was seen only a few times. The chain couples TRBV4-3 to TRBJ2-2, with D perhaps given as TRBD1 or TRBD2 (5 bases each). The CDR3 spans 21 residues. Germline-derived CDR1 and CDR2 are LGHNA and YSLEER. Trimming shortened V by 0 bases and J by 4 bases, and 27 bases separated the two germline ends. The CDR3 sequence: CASSQDPGASPFKRGTGELFF. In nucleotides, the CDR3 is TGCGCCAGCAGCCAAGACCCGGGTGCCAGCCCCTTTAAGAGGGGCACCGGGGAGCTGTTTTTT.

CDR3 protein: CASSPGGDSRGYTF. The DNA for the CDR3 is TGTGCCAGCTCACCAGGGGGGGACAGCCGTGGCTACACCTTC. The V gene is TRBV18, the J gene TRBJ1-2; 7 bases fit TRBD1. V gave up 2 bases and J gave up 7 bases; unmatched junction bases: 7. The germline gives CDR1 KGHSH, CDR2 LQKENI. The CDR3 spans 14 residues. Using reference TRBV18 and TRBJ1-2 for the parts outside the CDR3, the full variable domain is NAGVMQNPRHLVRRRGQEARLRCSPMKGHSHVYWYRQLPEEGLKFMVYLQKENIIDESGMPKERFSAEFPKEGPSILRIQQVVRGDSAAYFCASSPGGDSRGYTFGSGTRLTVV.

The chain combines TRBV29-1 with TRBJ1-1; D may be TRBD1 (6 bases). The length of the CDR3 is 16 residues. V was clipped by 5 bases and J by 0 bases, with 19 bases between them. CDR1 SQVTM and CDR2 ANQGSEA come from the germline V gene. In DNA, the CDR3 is TGCAGCGTTATGGGGGCCCAAGTAAAACTGAACACTGAAGCTTTCTTT. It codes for CSVMGAQVKLNTEAFF.

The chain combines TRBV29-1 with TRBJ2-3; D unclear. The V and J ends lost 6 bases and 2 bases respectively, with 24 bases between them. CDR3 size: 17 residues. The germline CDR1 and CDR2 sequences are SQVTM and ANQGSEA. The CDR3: CSVAADWPEAPTDTQYF. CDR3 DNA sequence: TGCAGCGTAGCTGCGGATTGGCCCGAAGCACCCACAGATACGCAGTATTTT.